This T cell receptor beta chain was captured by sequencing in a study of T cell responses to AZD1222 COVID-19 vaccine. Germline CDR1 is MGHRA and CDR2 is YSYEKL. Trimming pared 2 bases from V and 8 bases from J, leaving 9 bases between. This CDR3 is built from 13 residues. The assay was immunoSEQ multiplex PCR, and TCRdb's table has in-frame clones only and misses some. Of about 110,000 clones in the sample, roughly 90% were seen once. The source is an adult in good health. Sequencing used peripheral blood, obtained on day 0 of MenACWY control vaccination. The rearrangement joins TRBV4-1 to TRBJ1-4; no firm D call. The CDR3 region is CASSQFRSEKLFF. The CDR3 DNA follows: TGCGCCAGCAGCCAATTTCGTTCGGAAAAACTGTTTTTT.